This record covers a single T cell receptor (beta chain). This record belongs to a study of T cells expressing NK-cell markers. Study at large: Sorted CD3+CD56+NKG2C+, CD3+CD56+NKG2C- and CD3+CD56-NKG2C+ T cells provided the TCR beta repertoires.

TCR beta cDNA was made by 5'RACE template switching with UMIs. TCRdb re-called the 5' RACE reads and shows each CDR3 protein once, DNA omitted. The sample has about 150,000 distinct CDR3 sequences. In germline, CDR1 is DFQATT, CDR2 SNEGSKA (reference sequence). The CDR3 runs to 13 residues. The source is a woman aged 45 to 65 in good health. Sample: blood T cells: a sorted CD56 or NKG2C T cell subset, CD4+ or CD8+ T cells, or bulk PBMC T cells (not recorded which). The rearrangement links TRBV20-1 to TRBJ2-3; TCRdb's D call, TRBD1, is unchecked because there is no DNA. The CDR3: CSAKPLAFDTQYF.